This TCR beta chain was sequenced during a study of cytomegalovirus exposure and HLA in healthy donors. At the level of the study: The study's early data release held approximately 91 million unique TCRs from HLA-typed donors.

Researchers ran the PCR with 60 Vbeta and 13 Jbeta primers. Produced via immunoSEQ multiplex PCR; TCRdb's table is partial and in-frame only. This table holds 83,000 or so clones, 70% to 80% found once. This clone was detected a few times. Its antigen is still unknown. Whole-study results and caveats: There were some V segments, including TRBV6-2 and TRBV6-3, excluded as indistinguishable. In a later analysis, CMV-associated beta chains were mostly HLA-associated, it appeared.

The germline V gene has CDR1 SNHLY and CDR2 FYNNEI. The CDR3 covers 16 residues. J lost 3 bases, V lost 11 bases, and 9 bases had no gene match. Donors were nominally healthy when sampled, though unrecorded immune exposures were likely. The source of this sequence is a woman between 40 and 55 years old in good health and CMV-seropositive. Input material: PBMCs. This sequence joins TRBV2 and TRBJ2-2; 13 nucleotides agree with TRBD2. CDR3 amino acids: CAGGLAGDRDTGELFF. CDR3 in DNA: TGTGCCGGCGGACTAGCGGGGGACCGGGACACCGGGGAGCTGTTTTTT.